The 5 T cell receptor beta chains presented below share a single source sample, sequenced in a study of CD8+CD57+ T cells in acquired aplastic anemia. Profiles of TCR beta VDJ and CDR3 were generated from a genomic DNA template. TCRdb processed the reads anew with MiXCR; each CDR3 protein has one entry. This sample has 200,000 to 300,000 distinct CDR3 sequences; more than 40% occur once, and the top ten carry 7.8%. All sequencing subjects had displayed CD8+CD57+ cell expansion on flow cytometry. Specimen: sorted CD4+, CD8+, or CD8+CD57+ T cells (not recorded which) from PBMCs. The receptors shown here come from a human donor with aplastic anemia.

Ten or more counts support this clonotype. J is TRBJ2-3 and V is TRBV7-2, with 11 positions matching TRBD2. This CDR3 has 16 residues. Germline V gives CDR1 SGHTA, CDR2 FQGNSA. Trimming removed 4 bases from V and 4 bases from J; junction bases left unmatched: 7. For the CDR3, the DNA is TGTGCCAGCAGCTCCTTAGCGGGAGGGCGCCCAGATACGCAGTATTTT. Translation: CASSSLAGGRPDTQYF.

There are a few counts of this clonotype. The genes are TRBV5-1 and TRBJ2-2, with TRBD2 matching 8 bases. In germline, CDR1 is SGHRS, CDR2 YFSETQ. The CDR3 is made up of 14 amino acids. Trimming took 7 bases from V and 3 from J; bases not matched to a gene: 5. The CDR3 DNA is TGCGCCAGCCAACCGGGGGGGGACACCGGGGAGCTGTTTTTT. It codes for CASQPGGDTGELFF.

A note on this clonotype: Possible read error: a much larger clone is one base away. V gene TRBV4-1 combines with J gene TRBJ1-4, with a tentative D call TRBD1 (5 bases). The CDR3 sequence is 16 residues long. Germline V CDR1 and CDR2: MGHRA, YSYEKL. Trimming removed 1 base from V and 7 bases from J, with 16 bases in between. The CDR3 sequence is CASSQGLGGDREKLFF. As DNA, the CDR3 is TGCGCCAGCAGCCAAGGTCTAGGAGGGGATCGTGAAAAACTGTTTTTT.

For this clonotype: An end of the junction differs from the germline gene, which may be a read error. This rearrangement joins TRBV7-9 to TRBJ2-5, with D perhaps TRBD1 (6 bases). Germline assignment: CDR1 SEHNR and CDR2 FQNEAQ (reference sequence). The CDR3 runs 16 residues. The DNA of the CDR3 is TGTGCTAGCAGCTCTACCCACGGGCAGGGGAGAGAGACCCAGTACTTC. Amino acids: CASSSTHGQGRETQYF. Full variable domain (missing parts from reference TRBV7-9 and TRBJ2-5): DTGVSQNPRHKITKRGQNVTFRCDPISEHNRLYWYRQTLGQGPEFLTYFQNEAQLEKSRLLSDRFSAERPKGSFSTLEIQRTEQGDSAMYLCASSSTHGQGRETQYFGPGTRLLVL.

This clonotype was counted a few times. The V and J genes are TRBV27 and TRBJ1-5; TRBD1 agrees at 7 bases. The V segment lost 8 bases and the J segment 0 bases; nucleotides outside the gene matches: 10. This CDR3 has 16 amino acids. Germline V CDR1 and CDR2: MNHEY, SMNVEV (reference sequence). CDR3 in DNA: TGTGCCAGCCGCACGACAGGGAGATATAGCAATCAGCCCCAGCATTTT. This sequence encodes CASRTTGRYSNQPQHF.